This T cell receptor (beta chain) was recovered during a study of Ad26.COV2.S vaccination and SARS-CoV-2 variants. Study details: Among those in the COV1001 Ad26.COV2.S trial arm was the donor.

Treatment meaning: over 15 received Ad26.COV2.S at low or high dose, single or two shots; several received placebo; per-sample allocation not given. Day 63 after the first injection of vaccine or placebo was the sampling time. Measured with immunoSEQ multiplex PCR; TCRdb has only the in-frame clones, and not every one. The sample has 350,000 to 450,000 clones; about nine tenths are singletons. With regard to this clone: Its specificity is not known.

Study-level results: People given the vaccine had a wider spike-specific TCR breadth than placebo recipients did.

The CDR3 runs 12 residues. Germline lookup yields CDR1 LGHNA and CDR2 YNFKEQ. The germline V and J ends were trimmed by 1 base and 6 bases, with 7 bases remaining between them. The receptor comes from a person aged 18 to 65 who received the Ad26.COV2.S COVID-19 vaccine or a placebo. The sample here was peripheral blood, taken in a trial of Ad26.COV2.S vaccine versus placebo. The chain joins TRBV4-2 to TRBJ2-7; D remains ambiguous. The chain's CDR3 is CASSQGGSEQYF. The CDR3 DNA sequence: TGTGCCAGCAGCCAAGGAGGAAGCGAGCAGTACTTC.